This T cell receptor (beta chain) is drawn from a study of response to subunit inactivated influenza vaccine. Using its own MiXCR run on the RT-PCR reads, TCRdb lists one record per CDR3 protein. The table lists 530,000 or so distinct CDR3 sequences, about 12% of them singletons, with 10% in the top ten. The specimen comprised PBMCs from blood, sampled on the day of vaccination. The sequence was obtained from a man aged 50 or older who received an inactivated influenza vaccine.

Here the CDR3 reads CASNPGTSSVKNIQYF. The DNA of the CDR3 is TGTGCCAGCAATCCCGGGACTAGCTCCGTCAAAAACATTCAGTACTTC. The genes are TRBV6-2 or TRBV6-3 and TRBJ2-4, with 9 bases lining up with TRBD2. The CDR3 extends over 16 amino acids. The germline V gene has CDR1 MNHEY and CDR2 SVGEGT. J was trimmed by 3 bases and V by 7 bases; bases with no gene match: 10.